Listed here are 20 T cell receptor beta chains from one sample, sequenced in a study of T-cell reconstitution after alpha-beta-depleted transplantation in children. Using unique molecular identifiers, the investigators prepared the TCRbeta library. MiXCR, run by TCRdb on the PCR reads, gives a single entry per CDR3 protein. The data contain about 360,000 distinct CDR3 sequences, about an eighth of them singletons. The input for sequencing was PBMCs, taken from the stem cell graft. The source is a human donor who donated a stem cell graft to a child with Fanconi anemia.

The chain joins TRBV3-1 to TRBJ1-1; D is possibly TRBD1 (5 bases). Per germline, CDR1 LGHDT and CDR2 YNNKEL (reference sequence). The CDR3 length is 16 residues. Trimming stripped 0 bases from V and 6 bases from J, with 17 bases between. The CDR3 region has the DNA TGTGCCAGCAGCCAAGATGTTAGGGGAGGTTCGGCTGAAGCTTTCTTT. Protein sequence: CASSQDVRGGSAEAFF.

The chain employs TRBV4-3 and TRBJ1-6; 7 bases align to TRBD1. The germline V gene has CDR1 LGHNA and CDR2 YSLEER. V was clipped by 3 bases and J by 8 bases; unmatched bases: 10. The CDR3 consists of 16 residues. The CDR3 here is CASSHNRGARDSPLHF. CDR3 nucleotide sequence: TGCGCCAGCAGCCATAACAGGGGCGCGAGGGATTCACCCCTCCACTTT.

This clonotype was counted only a few times. V gene TRBV12-3 or TRBV12-4 combines with J gene TRBJ2-2; no clear D. V lost 3 bases and J 2 bases, leaving 13 bases between the germline ends. This CDR3 comprises 16 residues. The CDR3: CASSFREPKNTGELFF. The CDR3 DNA is TGTGCCAGCAGTTTCCGAGAGCCGAAAAACACCGGGGAGCTGTTTTTT.

V gene TRBV4-3 combines with J gene TRBJ2-1; D remains ambiguous. CDR1 and CDR2 from the germline V gene are LGHNA and YSLEER. Trimming pared 1 base from V and 4 bases from J, leaving 14 bases between. The CDR3 extends over 16 amino acids. This CDR3 is CASSQVGDTEYNEQFF. In DNA, the CDR3 is TGCGCCAGCAGCCAAGTCGGAGACACGGAGTACAATGAGCAGTTCTTC.

This clonotype was seen more than once but under ten times. The genes are TRBV7-2 and TRBJ1-1, with TRBD1 matching over 9 bases. The CDR3 has 17 amino acids. Trimming removed 3 bases from V and 0 bases from J; junction bases left unmatched: 8. Germline loops: CDR1 SGHTA, CDR2 FQGNSA. CDR3 loop: CASSFPGTGTLNTEAFF. CDR3 DNA sequence: TGTGCCAGCAGCTTCCCCGGGACAGGGACATTGAACACTGAAGCTTTCTTT.

In this sample, this clonotype turned up many times. The chain has TRBV7-2 and TRBJ2-3; D is uncertain. V was cut by 0 bases and J by 4 bases, with 5 bases left in between. Germline CDR1 reads SGHTA; CDR2 reads FQGNSA. The CDR3 runs 13 residues. The CDR3 loop is CASSLARADTQYF. The CDR3 nucleotides are TGTGCCAGCAGCTTAGCCCGCGCAGATACGCAGTATTTT.

This clonotype has just a few counts. The chain recombines TRBV11-2 with TRBJ1-2; the D is unclear. V dropped 3 bases and J dropped 0 bases, with 11 bases sitting between them. CDR3 size: 15 residues. Germline values: CDR1 SGHAT, CDR2 FQNNGV. CDR3 nucleotides: TGTGCCAGCAGCTTTTCTGCCGATCCTAACTATGGCTACACCTTC. Its protein is CASSFSADPNYGYTF.

The V and J genes are TRBV7-2 and TRBJ2-2; D remains unclear. The CDR3 contains 14 residues. Deletions cut 4 bases from V and 5 bases from J, with 11 bases between. CDR1 is SGHTA, CDR2 FQGNSA, per germline. The DNA of the CDR3 is TGTGCCAGCAGCTCCGGACGATGGACCGGGGAGCTGTTTTTT. It yields the protein CASSSGRWTGELFF.

Only a few counts were recorded for this clonotype. J is TRBJ1-1 and V is TRBV12-3 or TRBV12-4; D gene ambiguous. The CDR3 is made up of 14 amino acids. V lost 1 base and J lost 1, with 7 bases in between. This chain's CDR3 is CASSLGQKNTEAFF. The CDR3 nucleotides read TGTGCCAGCAGTTTAGGACAAAAGAACACTGAAGCTTTCTTT.

This clonotype was recorded many times. This chain connects TRBV7-9 to TRBJ2-5; 15 bases agree with TRBD2. The CDR3 covers 16 residues. J was trimmed by 7 bases and V by 4 bases; bases with no gene match: 7. The germline V gene has CDR1 SEHNR and CDR2 FQNEAQ (reference sequence). The CDR3 is CASSSTGTSGGTTQYF. In nucleotides, the CDR3 is TGTGCCAGCAGCTCCACAGGGACTAGCGGGGGGACGACCCAGTACTTC.

The chain employs TRBV6-5 and TRBJ1-1, with TRBD1 identical over 8 bases. J gave up 2 bases and V 4 bases, and 6 bases lay outside the gene matches. This CDR3 comprises 15 residues. The germline V gene encodes CDR1 MNHEY and CDR2 SVGAGI. The CDR3: CASSFAGQGNTEAFF. Here the CDR3 DNA reads TGTGCCAGCAGTTTCGCCGGACAGGGCAACACTGAAGCTTTCTTT.

The CDR3 region has the DNA TGTGCCAGCAGCCCCCTTGCGGCGGTCACTGAAGCTTTCTTT. Amino acid sequence: CASSPLAAVTEAFF. This chain uses TRBV14 with TRBJ1-1; no firm D call. This CDR3 is built from 14 residues. Per germline, CDR1 SGHDN and CDR2 FVKESK. The ends were cut back, 4 bases at V and 4 bases at J, with 13 bases in the middle.

In its sample, this clonotype was seen many times. In DNA form, the CDR3 reads TGTGCCAGCCTCGATCGTTACTCTGGGGCCAACGTCCTGACTTTC. It encodes CASLDRYSGANVLTF. V usage is TRBV19 and J usage is TRBJ2-6; D remains unclear. Germline V gene lookup returns CDR1 LNHDA and CDR2 SQIVND (reference sequence). V lost 9 bases and J lost 0, with 12 bases in between. The CDR3 spans 15 residues. The variable domain in full, with the rest retrieved from reference TRBV19 and TRBJ2-6, is DGGITQSPKYLFRKEGQNVTLSCEQNLNHDAMYWYRQDPGQGLRLIYYSQIVNDFQKGDIAEGYSVSREKKESFPLTVTSAQKNPTAFYLCASLDRYSGANVLTFGAGSRLTVL.

This clonotype was counted many times. In DNA form, the CDR3 reads TGTGCCAGCAGCCGCACTGGCGGAGGTGGAAACACCATATATTTT. Protein: CASSRTGGGGNTIYF. The chain has TRBV5-5 and TRBJ1-3; unclear D gene. Germline values: CDR1 SGHKS, CDR2 YYEKEE (reference sequence). The CDR3 length is 15 residues. Trimming shortened V by 4 bases and J by 3 bases, and 14 bases separated the two germline ends.

The CDR3 spells CASSLHHRVYGYGYTF. For the CDR3, the DNA is TGTGCCAGCAGTTTACACCACAGGGTCTACGGCTATGGCTACACCTTC. The chain carries TRBV28 and TRBJ1-2; D may be TRBD1 (6 bases). The CDR3 covers 16 residues. Per the germline V gene, CDR1 is MDHEN and CDR2 is SYDVKM. Trimming removed 2 bases from V and 4 bases from J, with 17 bases in between.

This clonotype occurred many times. V and J are TRBV30 and TRBJ2-7, with D maybe TRBD2 (5 bases). The CDR3 has 14 amino acids. Germline V gene sequence: CDR1 GTSNPN, CDR2 SVGIG (reference sequence). V gave up 0 bases and J gave up 0 bases, with 9 bases separating them. CDR3 protein: CAWSVGGGSYEQYF. The CDR3, as DNA: TGTGCCTGGAGTGTAGGTGGAGGCTCCTACGAGCAGTACTTC. Combining the CDR3 with reference TRBV30 and TRBJ2-7 gives the whole variable domain SQTIHQWPATLVQPVGSPLSLECTVEGTSNPNLYWYRQAAGRGLQLLFYSVGIGQISSEVPQNLSASRPQDRQFILSSKKLLLSDSGFYLCAWSVGGGSYEQYFGPGTRLTVT.

This clonotype was seen ten or more times. V gene TRBV6-2 or TRBV6-3 combines with J gene TRBJ1-3; D not certain. The germline CDR1 and CDR2 sequences are MNHEY and SVGEGT. The germline V and J ends were trimmed by 8 bases and 3 bases, with 14 bases remaining between them. This CDR3 has 14 residues. Here the CDR3 DNA reads TGTGCCAGCGGACTTACTCGCCTTGGAAACACCATATATTTT. It codes for CASGLTRLGNTIYF.

This clonotype was detected only a few times. The CDR3 loop is CASTRNTAMATGYF. The CDR3 nucleotides are TGTGCCAGCACCCGTAATACAGCCATGGCGACGGGCTATTTT. The chain uses TRBV12-3 or TRBV12-4 and TRBJ1-3; D gene unclear. V was cut by 7 bases and J by 16 bases, with 26 bases left in between. The CDR3 has 14 amino acids.

This clonotype was seen a few times. The V and J genes are TRBV12-3 or TRBV12-4 and TRBJ2-6; D is possibly TRBD1 (8 bases). V gave up 5 bases and J gave up 2 bases, with 19 bases separating them. This CDR3 is 18 amino acids long. CDR3 sequence reads: CASSTGQGGGPGANVLTF. The CDR3 DNA follows: TGTGCCAGCAGTACTGGACAGGGAGGGGGCCCTGGGGCCAACGTCCTGACTTTC.

This clonotype was seen a handful of times. This chain links TRBV20-1 with TRBJ2-1; D ambiguous. CDR3 length equals 11 residues. Looked up from germline, CDR1 is DFQATT and CDR2 is SNEGSKA (reference sequence). The germline V and J ends were trimmed by 3 bases and 5 bases, with 5 bases remaining between them. CDR3 amino acids: CSASGDNEQFF. The CDR3, as DNA: TGCAGTGCTAGCGGCGACAATGAGCAGTTCTTC.